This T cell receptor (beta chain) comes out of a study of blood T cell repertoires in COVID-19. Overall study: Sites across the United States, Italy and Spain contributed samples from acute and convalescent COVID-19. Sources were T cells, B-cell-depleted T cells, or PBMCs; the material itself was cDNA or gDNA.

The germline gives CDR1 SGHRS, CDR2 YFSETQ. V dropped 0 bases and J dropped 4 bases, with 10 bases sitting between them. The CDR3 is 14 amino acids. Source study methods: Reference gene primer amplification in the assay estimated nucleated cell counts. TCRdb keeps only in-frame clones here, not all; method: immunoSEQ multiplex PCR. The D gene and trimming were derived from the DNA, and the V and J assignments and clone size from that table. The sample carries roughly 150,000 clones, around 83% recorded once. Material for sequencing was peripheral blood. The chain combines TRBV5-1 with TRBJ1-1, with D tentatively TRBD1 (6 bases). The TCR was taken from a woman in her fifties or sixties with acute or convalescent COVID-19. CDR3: CASSLAGGGTEAFF. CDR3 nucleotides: TGCGCCAGCAGCTTGGCGGGGGGCGGCACTGAAGCTTTCTTT.